This entry is about one TCR beta chain. Its antigen is unidentified. This sample stems from a study of early T cells in non-severe SARS-CoV-2 infection. In the study overall: Alpha and beta chains were unpaired, from unsorted whole-blood bulk RNA. General study points: Matches to VDJdb favored anti-spike CD8 responses and missed private and CD4 specificities.

Trimming cost V 6 bases and J 0 bases, with 11 bases left between them. Germline V gene lookup returns CDR1 DFQATT and CDR2 SNEGSKA (reference sequence). The CDR3 has 14 residues. Individually, cDNA molecules had unique molecular identifiers attached to them. In TCRdb, the 5' RACE reads were re-called with MiXCR into one record per CDR3 protein. The sample yields about 77,000 distinct CDR3 sequences, about 16% seen once. The sequenced sample consisted of whole blood. This clonotype was sampled from an adult who was a healthcare worker with PCR-confirmed SARS-CoV-2 infection or an uninfected control (not recorded which). The chain employs TRBV20-1 and TRBJ1-4; D is unresolved. CDR3 nucleotide sequence: TGCAGTGCGGTGACGGAGCCAACTAATGAAAAACTGTTTTTT. This translates into CSAVTEPTNEKLFF.